Sequencing of this T cell receptor beta chain was carried out in a study of T cell responses to AZD1222 COVID-19 vaccine. Study results and caveats: Only a handful of AZD1222 recipients tested seropositive at baseline. Nearly half of unique spike-specific TCRs reportedly avoided B.1.351 and B.1.1.7 mutated regions. The donor cohort was predominantly white British with a female majority, and clonal diversity may have been underestimated.

The table came from immunoSEQ multiplex PCR; TCRdb's copy has only in-frame clones and leaves some out. Among tens of thousands of clones, 90% were seen once, and the ten largest hold about 5%. Deletions cut 4 bases from V and 2 bases from J, with 19 bases between. CDR3 length equals 18 residues. CDR1 is SGHRS and CDR2 is YFSETQ in the germline V gene. This clone was found once. The antigen is undetermined. This specimen consisted of peripheral blood, obtained 28 days after the second AZD1222 dose. This sequence joins TRBV5-1 and TRBJ1-6, with unresolved D. The TCR comes from an adult who received the AZD1222 COVID-19 vaccine. The CDR3 region is CASSPYMSGSAYNSPLHF. CDR3 bases: TGCGCCAGCAGCCCATATATGTCGGGTAGCGCCTATAATTCACCCCTCCACTTT. Complete variable domain (other parts from reference TRBV5-1 and TRBJ1-6): KAGVTQTPRYLIKTRGQQVTLSCSPISGHRSVSWYQQTPGQGLQFLFEYFSETQRNKGNFPGRFSGRQFSNSRSEMNVSTLELGDSALYLCASSPYMSGSAYNSPLHFGNGTRLTVT.